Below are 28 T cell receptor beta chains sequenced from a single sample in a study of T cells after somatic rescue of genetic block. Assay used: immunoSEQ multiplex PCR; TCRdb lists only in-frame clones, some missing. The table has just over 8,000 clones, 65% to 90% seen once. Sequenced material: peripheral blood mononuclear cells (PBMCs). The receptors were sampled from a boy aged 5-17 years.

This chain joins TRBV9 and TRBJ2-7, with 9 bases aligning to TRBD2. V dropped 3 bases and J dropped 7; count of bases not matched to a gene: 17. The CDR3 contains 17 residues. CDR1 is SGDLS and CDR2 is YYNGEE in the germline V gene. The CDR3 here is CASSGGMAGGLLEEQYF. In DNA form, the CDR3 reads TGTGCCAGCAGCGGTGGTATGGCGGGGGGGCTATTGGAAGAGCAGTACTTC.

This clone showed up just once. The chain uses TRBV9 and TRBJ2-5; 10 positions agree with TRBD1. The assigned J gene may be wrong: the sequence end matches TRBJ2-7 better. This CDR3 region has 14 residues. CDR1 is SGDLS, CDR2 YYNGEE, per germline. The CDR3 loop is CASSARTGGYEQYF. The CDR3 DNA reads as TGTGCCAGCAGCGCCCGGACAGGGGGCTACGAGCAGTACTTC.

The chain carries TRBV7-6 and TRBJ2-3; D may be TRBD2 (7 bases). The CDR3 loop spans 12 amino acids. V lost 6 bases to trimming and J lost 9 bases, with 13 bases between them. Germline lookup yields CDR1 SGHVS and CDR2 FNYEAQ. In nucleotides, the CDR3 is TGTGCCAGCAGTAACAGGGAGGGAACGCAGTATTTT. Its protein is CASSNREGTQYF.

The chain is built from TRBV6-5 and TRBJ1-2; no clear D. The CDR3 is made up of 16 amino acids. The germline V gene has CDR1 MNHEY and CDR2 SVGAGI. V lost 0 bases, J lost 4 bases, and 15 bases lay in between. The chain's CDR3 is CASSYSFLNPPYGYTF. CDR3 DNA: TGTGCCAGCAGTTACTCGTTTCTTAACCCACCCTATGGCTACACCTTC.

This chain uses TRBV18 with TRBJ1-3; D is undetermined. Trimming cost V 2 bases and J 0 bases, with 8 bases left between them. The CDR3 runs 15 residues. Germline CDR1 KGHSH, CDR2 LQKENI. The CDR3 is CASSPGRSSGNTIYF. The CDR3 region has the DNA TGTGCCAGCTCACCAGGGCGGAGCTCTGGAAACACCATATATTTT.

CDR3 sequence reads: CASSQVGTEAFF. Here the CDR3 DNA reads TGCGCCAGCAGCCAGGTGGGCACTGAAGCTTTCTTT. This sequence joins TRBV4-1 and TRBJ1-1, with unresolved D. This CDR3 has 12 residues. The ends were cut back, 3 bases at V and 4 bases at J, with 6 bases in the middle. Germline CDR1 and CDR2: MGHRA and YSYEKL.

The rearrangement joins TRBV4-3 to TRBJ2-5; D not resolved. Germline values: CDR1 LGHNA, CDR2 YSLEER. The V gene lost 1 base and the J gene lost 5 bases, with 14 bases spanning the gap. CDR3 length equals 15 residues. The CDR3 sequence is CASSQVHSRRETQYF. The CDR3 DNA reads TGCGCCAGCAGCCAAGTACATTCTAGGCGGGAGACCCAGTACTTC.

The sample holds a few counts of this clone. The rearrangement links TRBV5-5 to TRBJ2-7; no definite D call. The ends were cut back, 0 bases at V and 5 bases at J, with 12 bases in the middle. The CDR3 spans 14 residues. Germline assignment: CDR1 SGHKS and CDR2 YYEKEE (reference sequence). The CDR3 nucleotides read TGTGCCAGCAGCTTGGAAATCGTAATTGACGAGCAGTACTTC. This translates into CASSLEIVIDEQYF.

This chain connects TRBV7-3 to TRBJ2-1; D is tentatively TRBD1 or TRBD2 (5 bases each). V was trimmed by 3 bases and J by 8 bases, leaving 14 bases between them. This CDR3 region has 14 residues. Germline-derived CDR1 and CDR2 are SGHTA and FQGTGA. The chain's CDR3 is CASSLIGERDEQFF. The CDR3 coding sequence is TGTGCCAGCAGCTTGATAGGGGAGAGGGATGAGCAGTTCTTC. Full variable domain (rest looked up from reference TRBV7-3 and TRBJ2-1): GAGVSQTPSNKVTEKGKYVELRCDPISGHTALYWYRQSLGQGPEFLIYFQGTGAADDSGLPNDRFFAVRPEGSVSTLKIQRTERGDSAVYLCASSLIGERDEQFFGPGTRLTVL.

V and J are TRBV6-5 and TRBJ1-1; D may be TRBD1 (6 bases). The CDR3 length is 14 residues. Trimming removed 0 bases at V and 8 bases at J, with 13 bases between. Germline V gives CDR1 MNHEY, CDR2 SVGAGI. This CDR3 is CASSYSIGGGEAFF. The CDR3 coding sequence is TGTGCCAGCAGTTACTCGATCGGGGGCGGCGAAGCTTTCTTT.

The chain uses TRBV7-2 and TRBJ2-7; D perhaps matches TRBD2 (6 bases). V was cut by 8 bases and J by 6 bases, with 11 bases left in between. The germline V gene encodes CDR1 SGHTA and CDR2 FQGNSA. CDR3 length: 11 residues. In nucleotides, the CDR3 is TGTGCCAGCTCTAAGGGAGGCGAGCAGTACTTC. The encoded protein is CASSKGGEQYF.

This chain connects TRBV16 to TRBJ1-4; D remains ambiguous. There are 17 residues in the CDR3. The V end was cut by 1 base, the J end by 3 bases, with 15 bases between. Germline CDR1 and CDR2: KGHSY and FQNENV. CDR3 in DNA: TGTGCCAGCAGCCAATGGTGGCGGGCAGGCCCTAATGAAAAACTGTTTTTT. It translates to CASSQWWRAGPNEKLFF.

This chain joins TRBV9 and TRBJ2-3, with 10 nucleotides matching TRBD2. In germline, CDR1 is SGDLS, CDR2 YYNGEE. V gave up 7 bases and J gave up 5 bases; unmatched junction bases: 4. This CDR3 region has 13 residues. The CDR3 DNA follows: TGTGCCAGCGGGTCTAGCGGGGGAGATACGCAGTATTTT. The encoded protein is CASGSSGGDTQYF.

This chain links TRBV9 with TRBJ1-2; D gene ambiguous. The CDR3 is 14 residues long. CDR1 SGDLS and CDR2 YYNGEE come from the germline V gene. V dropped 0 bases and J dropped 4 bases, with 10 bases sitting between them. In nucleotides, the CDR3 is TGTGCCAGCAGCGTAGGGGCGGAGCCCTATGGCTACACCTTC. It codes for CASSVGAEPYGYTF.

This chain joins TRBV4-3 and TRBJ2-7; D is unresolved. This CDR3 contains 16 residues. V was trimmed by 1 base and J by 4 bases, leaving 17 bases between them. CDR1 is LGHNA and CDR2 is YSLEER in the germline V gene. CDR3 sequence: CASSQGLSNEKYEQYF. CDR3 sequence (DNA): TGCGCCAGCAGCCAAGGGCTCTCGAACGAAAAGTACGAGCAGTACTTC.

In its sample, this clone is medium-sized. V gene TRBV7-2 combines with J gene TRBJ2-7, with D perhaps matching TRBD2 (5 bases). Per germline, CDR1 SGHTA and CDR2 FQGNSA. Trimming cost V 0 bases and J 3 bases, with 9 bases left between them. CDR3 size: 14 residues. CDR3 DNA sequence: TGTGCCAGCAGCTTAGCCGGGATGTACTACGAGCAGTACTTC. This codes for CASSLAGMYYEQYF.

The CDR3 here is CASSFRYARTDYSNQPQHF. The CDR3 nucleotides are TGTGCCAGCAGCTTTCGATACGCGAGGACAGACTATAGCAATCAGCCCCAGCATTTT. The rearrangement uses TRBV5-8 and TRBJ1-5, with a possible D match to TRBD1 (6 bases). The V end was cut by 2 bases, the J end by 0 bases, with 21 bases between. Germline CDR1 and CDR2: SGHTS and YDEGEE. This CDR3 contains 19 residues. The whole variable domain, remainder taken from reference TRBV5-8 and TRBJ1-5, is EAGVTQSPTHLIKTRGQQATLRCSPISGHTSVYWYQQALGLGLQFLLWYDEGEERNRGNFPPRFSGRQFPNYSSELNVNALELEDSALYLCASSFRYARTDYSNQPQHFGDGTRLSIL.

The CDR3 spells CASSAGTSGLSQFF. The CDR3, as DNA: TGTGCCAGCAGTGCCGGGACTAGCGGGCTTTCGCAGTTCTTC. The chain carries TRBV2 and TRBJ2-1; 12 bases line up with TRBD2. The CDR3 is 14 residues long. Germline-derived CDR1 and CDR2 are SNHLY and FYNNEI. V gave up 4 bases and J gave up 12 bases; unmatched junction bases: 7.

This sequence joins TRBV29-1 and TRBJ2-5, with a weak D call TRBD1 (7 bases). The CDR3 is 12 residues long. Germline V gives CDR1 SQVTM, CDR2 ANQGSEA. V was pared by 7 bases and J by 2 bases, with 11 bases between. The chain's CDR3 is CSGGTAQETQYF. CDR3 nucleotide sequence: TGCAGCGGCGGGACAGCTCAAGAGACCCAGTACTTC.

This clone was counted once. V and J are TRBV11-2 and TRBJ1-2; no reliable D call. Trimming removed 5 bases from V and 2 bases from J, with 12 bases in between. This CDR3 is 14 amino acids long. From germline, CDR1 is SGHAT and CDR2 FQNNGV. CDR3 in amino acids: CASSRGVGNYGYTF. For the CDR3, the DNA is TGTGCCAGCAGCCGGGGAGTCGGGAACTATGGCTACACCTTC.

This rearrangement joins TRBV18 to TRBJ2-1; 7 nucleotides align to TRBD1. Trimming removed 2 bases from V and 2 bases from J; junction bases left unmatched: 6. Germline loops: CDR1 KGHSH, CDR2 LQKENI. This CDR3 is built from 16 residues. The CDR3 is CASSPLGQLTYNEQFF. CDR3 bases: TGTGCCAGCTCACCATTGGGACAGCTCACCTACAATGAGCAGTTCTTC.

The CDR3 nucleotides are TGCGCCAGCAGCCAAATACTAGCGGACATAACCGAAAGGATCACAGATACGCAGTATTTT. Translating gives CASSQILADITERITDTQYF. The V call is TRBV4-3, the J call TRBJ2-3; 8 bases align to TRBD2. The CDR3 is 20 residues long. The V segment lost 2 bases and the J segment 2 bases; nucleotides outside the gene matches: 18. Per germline, CDR1 LGHNA and CDR2 YSLEER.

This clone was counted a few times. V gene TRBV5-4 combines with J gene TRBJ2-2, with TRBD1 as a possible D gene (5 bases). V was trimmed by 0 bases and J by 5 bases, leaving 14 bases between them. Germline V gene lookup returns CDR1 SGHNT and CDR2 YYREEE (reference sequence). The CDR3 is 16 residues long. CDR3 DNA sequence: TGTGCCAGCAGCTTGGCTACAGGTTTGGGAACCGGGGAGCTGTTTTTT. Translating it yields CASSLATGLGTGELFF. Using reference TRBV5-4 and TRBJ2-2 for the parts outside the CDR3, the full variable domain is ETGVTQSPTHLIKTRGQQVTLRCSSQSGHNTVSWYQQALGQGPQFIFQYYREEENGRGNFPPRFSGLQFPNYSSELNVNALELDDSALYLCASSLATGLGTGELFFGEGSRLTVL.

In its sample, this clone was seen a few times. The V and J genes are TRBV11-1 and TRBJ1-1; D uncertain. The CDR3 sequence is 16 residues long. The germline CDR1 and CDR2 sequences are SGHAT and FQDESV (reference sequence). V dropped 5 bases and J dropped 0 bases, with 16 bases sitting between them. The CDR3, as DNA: TGTGCCAGCAGCCGCCACCGCAGTTACCTGAACACTGAAGCTTTCTTT. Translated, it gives CASSRHRSYLNTEAFF.

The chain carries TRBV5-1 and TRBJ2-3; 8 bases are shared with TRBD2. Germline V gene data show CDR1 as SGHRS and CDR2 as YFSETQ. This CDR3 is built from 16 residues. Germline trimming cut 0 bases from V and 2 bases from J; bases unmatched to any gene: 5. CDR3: CASSLDSGIVTDTQYF. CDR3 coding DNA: TGCGCCAGCAGCTTGGATAGCGGGATAGTCACAGATACGCAGTATTTT. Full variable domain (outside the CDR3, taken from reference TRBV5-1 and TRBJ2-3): KAGVTQTPRYLIKTRGQQVTLSCSPISGHRSVSWYQQTPGQGLQFLFEYFSETQRNKGNFPGRFSGRQFSNSRSEMNVSTLELGDSALYLCASSLDSGIVTDTQYFGPGTRLTVL.

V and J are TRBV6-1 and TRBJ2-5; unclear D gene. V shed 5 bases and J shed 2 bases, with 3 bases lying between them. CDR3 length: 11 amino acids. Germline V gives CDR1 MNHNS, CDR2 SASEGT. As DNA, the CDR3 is TGTGCCAGCAGTCTACAAGAGACCCAGTACTTC. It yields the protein CASSLQETQYF.

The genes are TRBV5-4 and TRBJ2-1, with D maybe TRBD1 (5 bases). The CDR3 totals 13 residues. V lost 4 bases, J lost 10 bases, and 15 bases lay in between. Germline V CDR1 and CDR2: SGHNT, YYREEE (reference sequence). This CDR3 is CASSPTSGYEQFF. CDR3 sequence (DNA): TGTGCCAGCAGCCCAACATCAGGGTACGAGCAGTTCTTC.

In DNA form, the CDR3 reads TGTGCCAGCAACCCCCGGGGAGAGGGGACAGATACGCAGTATTTT. It specifies CASNPRGEGTDTQYF. The V gene is TRBV28, the J gene TRBJ2-3; D may be TRBD1 or TRBD2 (5 bases each). Trimming cost V 7 bases and J 3 bases, with 17 bases left between them. CDR1 MDHEN and CDR2 SYDVKM come from the germline V gene. The CDR3 runs to 15 residues.